A selection of T cell receptor beta chains follows, all from one sample in a study of regulatory T cells in long-lasting Graves disease. Using its own MiXCR run on the multiplex PCR reads, TCRdb lists one record per CDR3 protein. The sample yields over 350,000 distinct CDR3 sequences, under 25% seen once. Material: peripheral blood mononuclear cells (PBMCs), obtained when the disease was refractory, from a patient treated with antithyroid drugs. The origin of the receptors is a female donor with Graves disease. The CDR3 runs from the conserved cysteine through the conserved F or W. The D gene is left open where the match is weak. Clone size, where shown, is once, few, many, or a class for clones that have expanded.

j_call v_call clone_size d_call cdr3_aa cdr3_nt
TRBJ1-1 TRBV12-3/TRBV12-4 many TRBD1 CASGRQGPEAFF TGTGCCAGCGGGAGACAGGGGCCTGAAGCTTTCTTT
TRBJ2-7 TRBV7-2 many TRBD1 CASSSTGTGEQYF TGTGCCAGCAGTTCGACAGGGACCGGGGAGCAGTACTTC
TRBJ1-2 TRBV5-5 . . CASSLDLGQYGYTF TGTGCCAGCAGCTTGGATCTCGGACAGTATGGCTACACCTTC
TRBJ2-3 TRBV6-1 . TRBD1 CASRQPGQGTDTQYF TGTGCCAGCAGACAACCGGGACAGGGGACAGATACGCAGTATTTT
TRBJ1-2 TRBV28 many . CASIGGRAFSYTF TGTGCCAGCATCGGAGGCCGGGCTTTTAGCTACACCTTC
TRBJ1-4 TRBV7-2 many . CASREGTAEKLFF TGTGCCAGCAGGGAAGGGACTGCTGAAAAACTGTTTTTT
TRBJ2-2 TRBV11-2 few TRBD2 CASSKTRQRGYTGELFF TGTGCCAGCAGCAAGACACGCCAGCGGGGGTACACCGGGGAGCTGTTTTTT
TRBJ1-1 TRBV15 many . CATSRGGKQMNTEAFF TGTGCCACCAGCAGAGGCGGCAAGCAGATGAACACTGAAGCTTTCTTT
TRBJ1-2 TRBV29-1 many . CSVAAGQRSYTF TGCAGCGTTGCAGCAGGTCAGCGAAGCTACACCTTC
TRBJ2-1 TRBV20-1 . . CSARVGSEQFF TGCAGTGCTAGAGTCGGGTCTGAGCAGTTCTTC
TRBJ1-5 TRBV12-3/TRBV12-4 many TRBD1 CASRQGQDYQPQHF TGTGCCAGCAGACAGGGACAGGACTATCAGCCCCAGCATTTT
TRBJ2-5 TRBV20-1 . . CSVDVVGSLETQYF TGCAGTGTCGACGTGGTGGGTAGTCTAGAGACCCAGTACTTC
TRBJ2-1 TRBV12-3/TRBV12-4 . . CASSLGQVGSYNEQFF TGTGCCAGCAGTTTGGGACAAGTAGGCTCCTACAATGAGCAGTTCTTC
TRBJ1-5 TRBV19 many TRBD1 CASRGQGIIGNQPQHF TGTGCCAGTAGGGGACAGGGGATAATTGGCAATCAGCCCCAGCATTTT
TRBJ2-2 TRBV27 many TRBD2 CASSLSTSGTTGELFF TGTGCCAGCAGTCTCTCGACTAGCGGGACCACCGGGGAGCTGTTTTTT
TRBJ2-7 TRBV28 many TRBD2 CASSPGGTSGYEQYF TGTGCCAGCAGTCCTGGCGGGACTAGCGGATACGAGCAGTACTTC
TRBJ1-2 TRBV4-1 . TRBD1 CASSQDGDRNGYTF TGCGCCAGCAGCCAAGACGGGGACAGAAATGGCTACACCTTC
TRBJ1-2 TRBV20-1 few TRBD1 CSALPGGYGYTF TGCAGTGCTCTCCCAGGGGGGTATGGCTACACCTTC
TRBJ1-6 TRBV12-3/TRBV12-4 few . CASSFDSSYNSPLHF TGTGCCAGCAGTTTTGACAGCTCCTATAATTCACCCCTCCACTTT
TRBJ2-7 TRBV13 . TRBD2 CGSSPGLGAVEQYF TGTGGCAGCAGCCCGGGACTAGGAGCGGTCGAGCAGTACTTC
TRBJ2-7 TRBV7-2 . . CASSQGGDSGDEQYF TGCGCCAGCAGCCAAGGGGGGGACTCGGGTGACGAGCAGTACTTC
TRBJ2-2 TRBV5-1 . . CASSLAWGPGELFF TGCGCCAGCAGCTTGGCGTGGGGACCCGGGGAGCTGTTTTTT
TRBJ1-1 TRBV19 . . CASSIPGPTGAFF TGTGCCAGTAGTATTCCGGGACCGACAGGAGCTTTCTTT